This record concerns one T cell receptor beta chain sequence. No antigen is known for it. The PCR contained 60 Vbeta and 13 Jbeta primers. Generated by immunoSEQ multiplex PCR, the TCRdb table keeps only in-frame clones and is missing some. The table has about 200,000 clones, about four fifths seen once. The data derive from a study of cytomegalovirus exposure and HLA in healthy donors. Study context: In an early release, HLA-typed donors contributed tens of millions of unique TCR sequences. Broader study findings: A later analysis found most CMV-associated TCR beta chains apparently HLA-restricted. Later analysis reportedly placed an Asian-associated ancestry cluster below the roughly 670-donor mean in N-insertions.

In nominal health when sampled, donors likely had unrecorded immune exposures nonetheless. Material for sequencing was PBMCs. The receptor comes from a boy aged 2 to 10 in good health and CMV-seronegative.

The CDR3 nucleotides are TGTGCCAGCAGGGACCCGGGACAGGGGATTCGGGCTAATGAAAAACTGTTTTTT. Residues: CASRDPGQGIRANEKLFF. The rearrangement links TRBV27 to TRBJ1-4, with 10 nucleotides matching TRBD1. The CDR3 sequence is 18 residues long. Germline V gene sequence: CDR1 MNHEY, CDR2 SMNVEV (reference sequence). Trimming at V came to 6 bases and at J to 3 bases, leaving 13 bases not matched to a gene.